These 31 T cell receptor beta chains originate from one sample sequenced in a study of blood T cells in healthy people across ages. A second PCR of 7 to 11 cycles used a sample-barcoded 5' primer and a J-beta primer mix. TCRdb re-derived calls from the 5' RACE reads in MiXCR, one entry per CDR3 protein. The sample consists of roughly 1.9 million distinct CDR3 sequences, 35% to 50% of them appearing once. The sample comprised blood. The receptors derive from a human donor in good health.

This clonotype was observed a handful of times. The junction does not match germline at one end; this may be a read error. V gene TRBV20-1 combines with J gene TRBJ2-7, with a possible D match to TRBD2 (5 bases). The germline gives CDR1 DFQATT, CDR2 SNEGSKA (reference sequence). This CDR3 comprises 15 residues. CDR3 region: CSARDPEGQAYEQYF. The DNA of the CDR3 is TGCAGTGCTAGAGACCCCGAGGGCCAAGCCTACGAACAGTACTTC.

V usage is TRBV5-4 and J usage is TRBJ2-1; tentative D call: TRBD1 (6 bases). Germline lookup yields CDR1 SGHNT and CDR2 YYREEE (reference sequence). The CDR3 sequence is 14 residues long. Trimming cost V 4 bases and J 7 bases, with 15 bases left between them. The CDR3 DNA reads TGTGCCAGCAGCGATCCGGGACACGTTAATGAGCAGTTCTTC. Translated: CASSDPGHVNEQFF.

The sample holds a few counts of this clonotype. The V call is TRBV6-5, the J call TRBJ2-5; a possible D gene is TRBD1 (6 bases). CDR3 length: 15 amino acids. CDR1 is MNHEY and CDR2 is SVGAGI in the germline V gene. V lost 3 bases and J lost 1, with 12 bases in between. CDR3 sequence reads: CASSYSGVAQETQYF. The CDR3 DNA follows: TGTGCCAGCAGTTATTCAGGGGTTGCCCAAGAGACCCAGTACTTC.

The rearrangement joins TRBV5-1 to TRBJ2-5; no clear D gene. With 4 bases removed from V and 2 bases from J, the gap between germline ends came to 15 bases. The CDR3 is 15 amino acids. CDR1 and CDR2 (germline): SGHRS, YFSETQ. The CDR3 DNA sequence: TGCGCCAGCAGCCCCGTGGCAGCTATACAAGAGACCCAGTACTTC. Amino acid sequence: CASSPVAAIQETQYF.

This clonotype was picked up a small number of times. The CDR3 is CASSEATGTADEQYF. CDR3 nucleotide sequence: TGTGCCAGCAGTGAAGCGACAGGGACGGCAGACGAGCAGTACTTC. The genes are TRBV2 and TRBJ2-7; 7 nucleotides match TRBD1. The CDR3 sequence is 15 residues long. Germline trimming cut 0 bases from V and 5 bases from J; bases unmatched to any gene: 7. Germline lookup yields CDR1 SNHLY and CDR2 FYNNEI. Supplemented by reference TRBV2 and TRBJ2-7, the full variable domain reads EPEVTQTPSHQVTQMGQEVILRCVPISNHLYFYWYRQILGQKVEFLVSFYNNEISEKSEIFDDQFSVERPDGSNFTLKIRSTKLEDSAMYFCASSEATGTADEQYFGPGTRLTVT.

V is TRBV10-3 and J is TRBJ2-3; D may be TRBD2 (6 bases). V lost 10 bases and J 1 base, leaving 12 bases between the germline ends. The CDR3 runs 13 residues. Germline V gene data show CDR1 as ENHRY and CDR2 as SYGVKD. CDR3 protein: CATQQRGTDTQYF. The DNA of the CDR3 is TGTGCCACCCAGCAGCGGGGCACAGATACGCAGTATTTT.

As for this clonotype: Since a much larger clone is just one base distant, this may be a read error. The chain links TRBV20-1 to TRBJ1-2, with a possible D match to TRBD1 (5 bases). The CDR3 extends over 10 amino acids. CDR1 DFQATT and CDR2 SNEGSKA come from the germline V gene (reference sequence). With 6 bases removed from V and 12 bases from J, the gap between germline ends came to 14 bases. The DNA for the CDR3 is TGCAGTGCCCGGGGAACGGGGGACACCTTC. This encodes CSARGTGDTF.

This clonotype was seen more than once but under ten times. The DNA for the CDR3 is TGTGCCAGCAGCGACGGGGGGGGCGTGTGGAATGAGCAGTTCTTC. It translates to CASSDGGGVWNEQFF. The chain couples TRBV7-2 to TRBJ2-1; 8 bases map to TRBD2. Trimming at V came to 5 bases and at J to 7 bases, leaving 10 bases not matched to a gene. The CDR3 runs to 15 residues. Germline assignment: CDR1 SGHTA and CDR2 FQGNSA.

The chain carries TRBV10-3 and TRBJ1-2; no firm D call. V dropped 6 bases and J dropped 0 bases, with 11 bases sitting between them. The CDR3 has 14 residues. Germline CDR1 and CDR2: ENHRY and SYGVKD. This chain's CDR3 is CAIRPPGSNYGYTF. For the CDR3, the DNA is TGTGCCATCAGGCCCCCCGGATCTAACTATGGCTACACCTTC.

V gene TRBV4-3 combines with J gene TRBJ2-3, with 12 bases aligning to TRBD2. The CDR3 loop spans 17 amino acids. V lost 0 bases, J lost 4 bases, and 5 bases stayed unmatched. Germline-derived CDR1 and CDR2 are LGHNA and YSLEER. The CDR3 here is CASSQDLAGGHADTQYF. DNA for the CDR3: TGCGCCAGCAGCCAAGATCTAGCGGGGGGGCATGCAGATACGCAGTATTTT.

In this sample, this clonotype turned up a few times. The rearrangement uses TRBV7-2 and TRBJ2-3, with 12 bases that match TRBD1. J was trimmed by 8 bases and V by 5 bases; bases with no gene match: 5. The CDR3 contains 14 residues. Germline loops: CDR1 SGHTA, CDR2 FQGNSA. In DNA form, the CDR3 reads TGTGCCAGCAGCCCGGGACAGGGGGCTCTTACGCAGTATTTT. The encoded protein is CASSPGQGALTQYF.

V is TRBV6-5 and J is TRBJ2-5; 10 nucleotides match TRBD2. V shed 0 bases and J 2 bases; nucleotides not matched to a gene: 9. Germline V gives CDR1 MNHEY, CDR2 SVGAGI. The CDR3 length is 18 residues. The CDR3 DNA reads TGTGCCAGCAGTTACTCCGAGGGTCTAGCGGGGGTTCAAGAGACCCAGTACTTC. Protein product: CASSYSEGLAGVQETQYF.

This clonotype came up a few times. This rearrangement joins TRBV4-3 to TRBJ2-3; TRBD2 matches at 10 bases. This CDR3 spans 18 amino acids. Germline loops: CDR1 LGHNA, CDR2 YSLEER. V shed 4 bases, J shed 2 bases, and the junction held 12 bases outside the gene matches. The DNA of the CDR3 is TGCGCCAGCAGCCTAAGTCCCGGACTAGCGGCGACCACAGATACGCAGTATTTT. Translating it yields CASSLSPGLAATTDTQYF.

This chain uses TRBV12-3 or TRBV12-4 with TRBJ2-3; TRBD2 matches at 10 bases. With 5 bases clipped from V and 3 bases from J, the junction kept 8 bases outside the gene matches. The CDR3 runs to 16 residues. CDR3 loop: CASSGPSGGVTDTQYF. The CDR3 DNA follows: TGTGCCAGCAGTGGGCCAAGCGGGGGGGTTACAGATACGCAGTATTTT.

This clonotype was seen a few times. The chain links TRBV5-1 to TRBJ2-5, with 8 bases aligning to TRBD2. Germline values: CDR1 SGHRS, CDR2 YFSETQ. The CDR3 loop spans 17 amino acids. V trimming: 0 bases; J trimming: 5 bases; junction bases outside the gene matches: 12. The DNA for the CDR3 is TGCGCCAGCAGCTTGGTCCCCCGCGGGGGGTATGCGGAGACCCAGTACTTC. It translates to CASSLVPRGGYAETQYF.

This clonotype was detected a few times. The chain links TRBV7-2 to TRBJ2-5; 7 bases are shared with TRBD2. After removal of 11 bases from V and 2 bases from J, the junction contained 5 bases not matched to a gene. There are 12 residues in the CDR3. Germline CDR1 SGHTA, CDR2 FQGNSA. This chain's CDR3 is CAARGEQETQYF. The CDR3 nucleotides read TGTGCCGCACGGGGGGAACAAGAGACCCAGTACTTC.

The chain couples TRBV7-8 to TRBJ2-5, with 7 bases lining up with TRBD1. The J call is uncertain, as TRBJ2-7 better fits the DNA end. This CDR3 contains 16 residues. CDR1 and CDR2 (germline): SGHVS, FQNEAQ. In nucleotides, the CDR3 is TGTGCCAGCAGCCCCGCGCCGACAGGGACCGGTAACGAGCAGTACTTC. The encoded protein is CASSPAPTGTGNEQYF.

This clonotype has only one observation. The chain links TRBV7-2 to TRBJ2-1, with D maybe TRBD2 (7 bases). Trimming removed 1 base at V and 9 bases at J, with 19 bases between. The CDR3 extends over 16 amino acids. CDR1 SGHTA and CDR2 FQGNSA come from the germline V gene. CDR3 bases: TGTGCCAGCAGCTTAGACGGCGGGGGCCTCGGTGTTGAGCAGTTCTTC. The encoded protein is CASSLDGGGLGVEQFF.

This clonotype was seen at least ten times. This chain joins TRBV5-6 and TRBJ1-5, with TRBD1 identical over 7 bases. Germline trimming cut 0 bases from V and 3 bases from J; bases unmatched to any gene: 3. CDR3 length: 15 residues. CDR1 is SGHDT and CDR2 is YYEEEE in the germline V gene. The CDR3 bases are TGTGCCAGCAGCTTGGGGCAGGGGGACAATCAGCCCCAGCATTTT. Translated: CASSLGQGDNQPQHF.

This clonotype showed up just a few times. The chain has TRBV7-2 and TRBJ2-7; TRBD1 agrees at 8 bases. Germline V gives CDR1 SGHTA, CDR2 FQGNSA. J gave up 6 bases and V 3 bases, and 7 bases lay outside the gene matches. CDR3 size: 14 residues. The CDR3 DNA sequence: TGTGCCAGCAGCTTTAGGACAGGGTCAAGCGAGCAGTACTTC. Translating gives CASSFRTGSSEQYF.

This chain connects TRBV5-1 to TRBJ2-7; D is uncertain. The germline V gene encodes CDR1 SGHRS and CDR2 YFSETQ. Trimming stripped 0 bases from V and 5 bases from J, with 15 bases between. The CDR3 extends over 15 amino acids. CDR3 in DNA: TGCGCCAGCAGCTTGGGGCGGCCAGCCTCGGACGAGCAGTACTTC. Protein product: CASSLGRPASDEQYF.

For this clonotype: At one end, the junction sequence differs from germline, possibly due to a read error. The J gene is TRBJ2-3, the V gene TRBV29-1, with 7 bases that match TRBD1. The CDR3 extends over 9 amino acids. Germline loops: CDR1 SQVTM, CDR2 ANQGSEA. The CDR3 is CSVATGQVF. CDR3 DNA sequence: TGCAGCGTTGCCACTGGACAGGTATTT.

Points on this clonotype: One end of the junction is discordant with germline, which a read error may explain. The genes are TRBV7-9 and TRBJ1-2; 8 bases match TRBD1. The germline gives CDR1 SEHNR, CDR2 FQNEAQ (reference sequence). CDR3 length: 15 amino acids. The CDR3 here is CASSTETGDIFGYTF. CDR3 nucleotides: TGCGCCAGCAGCACGGAGACAGGGGATATCTTTGGCTACACCTTC. Based on the CDR3 plus reference TRBV7-9 and TRBJ1-2, the full variable domain is DTGVSQNPRHKITKRGQNVTFRCDPISEHNRLYWYRQTLGQGPEFLTYFQNEAQLEKSRLLSDRFSAERPKGSFSTLEIQRTEQGDSAMYLCASSTETGDIFGYTFGSGTRLTVV.

The genes are TRBV3-1 and TRBJ1-3; D remains ambiguous. From germline, CDR1 is LGHDT and CDR2 YNNKEL (reference sequence). Trimming removed 2 bases at V and 7 bases at J, with 15 bases between. CDR3 size: 15 residues. The CDR3 nucleotides read TGTGCCAGCAGCCAACAATACCAATACCAGAACACCATATATTTT. Amino acids: CASSQQYQYQNTIYF. Looking up the rest from reference TRBV3-1 and TRBJ1-3 gives the full variable domain: DTAVSQTPKYLVTQMGNDKSIKCEQNLGHDTMYWYKQDSKKFLKIMFSYNNKELIINETVPNRFSPKSPDKAHLNLHINSLELGDSAVYFCASSQQYQYQNTIYFGEGSWLTVV.

The rearrangement links TRBV7-2 to TRBJ1-1; the D gene is possibly TRBD1 (6 bases). With 7 bases removed from V and 1 base from J, the gap between germline ends came to 13 bases. This CDR3 comprises 14 residues. Looked up from germline, CDR1 is SGHTA and CDR2 is FQGNSA. The CDR3 DNA reads TGTGCCAGCAAGGGAGGCAGGGGGAACACTGAAGCTTTCTTT. Its translation is CASKGGRGNTEAFF.

This clonotype was counted ten times or more. The chain recombines TRBV20-1 with TRBJ2-5, with 12 bases fitting TRBD2. CDR1 and CDR2 (germline): DFQATT, SNEGSKA (reference sequence). CDR3 length: 14 residues. The J segment lost 5 bases and the V segment lost 6 bases, leaving 7 bases of the junction unmatched. The CDR3 nucleotides read TGCAGTGCGTCGAGTACTAGCGGGGGGGAGACCCAGTACTTC. It is translated as CSASSTSGGETQYF.

This rearrangement joins TRBV11-2 to TRBJ1-2; no clear D gene. Germline values: CDR1 SGHAT, CDR2 FQNNGV. With 0 bases removed from V and 0 bases from J, the gap between germline ends came to 11 bases. The length of the CDR3 is 16 residues. For the CDR3, the DNA is TGTGCCAGCAGCTTAGACTCGACGGTGCCTAACTATGGCTACACCTTC. Amino acid sequence: CASSLDSTVPNYGYTF.

This clonotype was seen repeatedly, ten times or more. The chain has TRBV7-2 and TRBJ1-4; D remains ambiguous. The CDR3 loop spans 14 amino acids. Germline V gene sequence: CDR1 SGHTA, CDR2 FQGNSA. The V end was cut by 5 bases, the J end by 7 bases, with 14 bases between. CDR3 sequence reads: CASSPSRDLEKLFF. The CDR3 DNA reads TGTGCCAGCAGCCCCAGCCGGGATCTTGAAAAACTGTTTTTT.

The chain couples TRBV4-3 to TRBJ1-2, with TRBD1 as a possible D gene (6 bases). Trimming took off 3 bases at V and 5 bases at J, with 16 bases between the two ends. The germline gives CDR1 LGHNA, CDR2 YSLEER. The CDR3 length is 15 residues. The CDR3 nucleotides are TGCGCCAGCAGCCAGGTTGGACAGCTGGCTTATGGCTACACCTTC. Its translation: CASSQVGQLAYGYTF.

CDR3: CASSQDARTPGKFF. The CDR3 DNA sequence: TGTGCCAGCAGCCAAGATGCAAGGACCCCCGGGAAGTTCTTC. V is TRBV4-2 and J is TRBJ2-1; TRBD2 is a possible D gene (5 bases). Per the germline V gene, CDR1 is LGHNA and CDR2 is YNFKEQ. V lost 0 bases, J lost 14 bases, and 17 bases lay in between. The CDR3 has 14 residues.

This clonotype was seen a few times. The chain joins TRBV27 to TRBJ2-3, with D perhaps TRBD2 (5 bases). The CDR3 has 14 amino acids. Germline V lookup: CDR1 MNHEY, CDR2 SMNVEV (reference sequence). Between the trimmed V and J ends, which lost 3 bases and 6 bases, there was a span of 13 bases. The CDR3 region has the DNA TGTGCCAGCAGTTTCGACGGGATCGTGGATACGCAGTATTTT. Translation: CASSFDGIVDTQYF.